This T cell receptor (beta chain) appears in the sequencing data of a study of PD-L1 blockade in urothelial cancer. Study as a whole: Blood samples contained a median 141,255 T cells. Study results and caveats: A pretreatment blood TCR clonality that fell below the median predicted better progression-free and overall survival. By 3 weeks, tumor-associated blood clones had expanded more in durable-benefit patients.

Templates that were synthetic TCR analogs were spiked into each PCR. Only in-frame clones appear in the TCRdb table, and some are missing; sequencing was by immunoSEQ multiplex PCR. The table lists about 100,000 clones, about 85% of them singletons, with around 2.4% in the top ten. Comment on this clone: Its antigen is not known.

The CDR3 extends over 14 amino acids. The V and J ends lost 4 bases and 4 bases, in that order; junction bases with no gene match: 6. Germline V gives CDR1 MNHNS, CDR2 SASEGT. The sample here was PBMCs, taken around atezolizumab (anti-PD-L1) treatment. The TCR was taken from a man aged 45-65 years with urothelial cancer. This chain connects TRBV6-1 to TRBJ2-7; 8 bases map to TRBD1. The chain's CDR3 is CASSGTGKEYEQYF. DNA for the CDR3: TGTGCCAGCAGTGGGACAGGGAAAGAATACGAGCAGTACTTC.